This T cell receptor beta chain was sequenced during a study of memory CD4+ T cells and cytomegalovirus serostatus. General observations from the study: Suggested: most of the CMV-linked TCR signature lies in CD4+ memory cells.

The length of the CDR3 is 16 residues. Germline CDR1 reads MRHNA; CDR2 reads SNTAGT. V shed 6 bases and J 5 bases; nucleotides not matched to a gene: 11. TCRdb keeps only in-frame clones here, not all; method: immunoSEQ multiplex PCR. The sample yields 54,000 or so clones, 80% to 85% seen once. Single viable CD3+CD4+CD8-CD45RO+ cells were sorted as the memory CD4+ T cells. CMV serostatus came from serum IgG against pp150, pp28, p38, p52. In regard to this clone: The antigen remains unidentified.

Material: memory CD4+ T cells from blood. This sequence joins TRBV6-4 and TRBJ2-3, with TRBD2 identical over 10 bases. The sequence derives from an adult in good health and CMV-seronegative. The CDR3 spells CASSPGLAAKGDTQYF. DNA of the CDR3: TGTGCCAGCAGCCCCGGACTAGCGGCTAAGGGAGATACGCAGTATTTT.